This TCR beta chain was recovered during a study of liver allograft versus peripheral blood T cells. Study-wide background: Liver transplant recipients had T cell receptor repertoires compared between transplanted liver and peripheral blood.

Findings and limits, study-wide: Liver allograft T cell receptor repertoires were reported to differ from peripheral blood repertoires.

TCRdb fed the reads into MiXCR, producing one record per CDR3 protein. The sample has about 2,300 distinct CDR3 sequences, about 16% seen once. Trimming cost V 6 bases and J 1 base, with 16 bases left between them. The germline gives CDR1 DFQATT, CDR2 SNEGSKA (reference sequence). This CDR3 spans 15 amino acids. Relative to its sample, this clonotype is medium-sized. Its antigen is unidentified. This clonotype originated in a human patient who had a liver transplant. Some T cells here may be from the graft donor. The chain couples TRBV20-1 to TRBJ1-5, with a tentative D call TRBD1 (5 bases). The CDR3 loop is CSAAKGIMSNQPQHF. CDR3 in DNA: TGCAGTGCCGCGAAGGGGATTATGAGCAATCAGCCCCAGCATTTT.